Following are 22 T cell receptor beta chains from one sample sequenced in a study of graft-versus-host responses after intestinal transplantation. No cognate antigen is known for these TCRs. Profiling relied on immunoSEQ multiplex PCR, and the TCRdb table lists in-frame clones only, not all of them. The data show about 92,000 clones, around nine tenths seen once. The sample consisted of unstimulated CD8+ T cells sorted from spleen or lymph node cells, taken before intestinal transplant. These receptors were obtained from a human donor who received an intestinal transplant.

The chain is built from TRBV29-1 and TRBJ2-3; either TRBD1 or TRBD2 may fit D (5 bases each). V was clipped by 3 bases and J by 4 bases, with 11 bases between them. Germline V CDR1 and CDR2: SQVTM, ANQGSEA. The CDR3 runs 13 residues. CDR3 in amino acids: CSVDEGNSDTQYF. In DNA form, the CDR3 reads TGCAGCGTTGACGAGGGGAACTCAGATACGCAGTATTTT.

The chain is built from TRBV30 and TRBJ2-7; D may match TRBD1 or TRBD2 (5 bases each). V was shortened by 3 bases and J by 2 bases, with 11 bases between the two germline ends. CDR3 length equals 13 residues. The germline gives CDR1 GTSNPN, CDR2 SVGIG (reference sequence). CDR3 residues: CAWRGTRTYEQYF. In DNA form, the CDR3 reads TGTGCCTGGAGGGGGACCAGAACCTACGAGCAGTACTTC.

This clone was found once. The J gene is TRBJ1-2, the V gene TRBV7-9; D is perhaps TRBD1 (6 bases). Between the trimmed V and J ends, which lost 3 bases and 6 bases, there was a span of 14 bases. CDR1 and CDR2 (germline): SEHNR, FQNEAQ (reference sequence). The CDR3 is 14 amino acids. CDR3 sequence (DNA): TGTGCCAGCAGCTTCGGGGGGGGCAGTGATGGCTACACCTTC. This codes for CASSFGGGSDGYTF. Based on the CDR3 plus reference TRBV7-9 and TRBJ1-2, the full variable domain is DTGVSQNPRHKITKRGQNVTFRCDPISEHNRLYWYRQTLGQGPEFLTYFQNEAQLEKSRLLSDRFSAERPKGSFSTLEIQRTEQGDSAMYLCASSFGGGSDGYTFGSGTRLTVV.

The chain uses TRBV4-1 and TRBJ1-1; the D is unclear. V was clipped by 4 bases and J by 7 bases, with 10 bases between them. The length of the CDR3 is 12 residues. CDR1 MGHRA and CDR2 YSYEKL come from the germline V gene. Here the CDR3 reads CASSLDPNEAFF. The CDR3 DNA sequence: TGCGCCAGCAGCCTCGACCCGAATGAAGCTTTCTTT.

The chain combines TRBV28 with TRBJ2-1, with 15 nucleotides matching TRBD2. Per germline, CDR1 MDHEN and CDR2 SYDVKM. V lost 5 bases and J lost 1; bases outside the gene matches: 9. This CDR3 is 19 amino acids long. Here the CDR3 reads CASSTGLAGGGISYNEQFF. Written as DNA, the CDR3 is TGTGCCAGCAGTACGGGACTAGCGGGAGGCGGGATTTCCTACAATGAGCAGTTCTTC.

The genes are TRBV2 and TRBJ2-2; the D is unclear. Trimming left V 6 bases short and J 3 bases short, with 11 bases between. The CDR3 loop spans 14 amino acids. The germline gives CDR1 SNHLY, CDR2 FYNNEI. The CDR3: CASRPSSDTGELFF. The CDR3 region has the DNA TGTGCCAGCAGACCCTCTTCAGACACCGGGGAGCTGTTTTTT.

The V and J genes are TRBV9 and TRBJ1-5; D perhaps matches TRBD1 (5 bases). The CDR3 runs to 15 residues. Germline CDR1 and CDR2: SGDLS and YYNGEE. V lost 4 bases and J lost 5, with 16 bases in between. The CDR3 DNA reads as TGTGCCAGCAGCTCCAGTGGGGGGGTGGATCAGCCCCAGCATTTT. Amino acid sequence: CASSSSGGVDQPQHF.

V and J are TRBV27 and TRBJ2-1, with a weak D call TRBD1 (6 bases). Looked up from germline, CDR1 is MNHEY and CDR2 is SMNVEV (reference sequence). CDR3 length: 13 residues. The V and J ends lost 6 bases and 3 bases respectively, with 9 bases between them. CDR3 sequence reads: CASRADSYNEQFF. The CDR3 region has the DNA TGTGCCAGCAGGGCGGACAGCTACAATGAGCAGTTCTTC.

The chain recombines TRBV6-5 with TRBJ2-1; 10 nucleotides agree with TRBD2. The V and J ends lost 6 bases and 5 bases, in that order; junction bases with no gene match: 1. CDR3 length equals 13 residues. Germline lookup yields CDR1 MNHEY and CDR2 SVGAGI. Here the CDR3 DNA reads TGTGCCAGCAGCCTAGCGGGGGACAATGAGCAGTTCTTC. As protein: CASSLAGDNEQFF.

The chain links TRBV7-6 to TRBJ1-4; no clear D. Trimming pared 1 base from V and 5 bases from J, leaving 8 bases between. This CDR3 comprises 14 residues. Germline V lookup: CDR1 SGHVS, CDR2 FNYEAQ. CDR3 loop: CASSLEEANEKLFF. For the CDR3, the DNA is TGTGCCAGCAGCTTAGAGGAGGCAAATGAAAAACTGTTTTTT.

The rearrangement joins TRBV4-2 to TRBJ2-1; D assignment may be TRBD1 or TRBD2 (6 bases each). The CDR3 length is 15 residues. V dropped 3 bases and J dropped 5 bases, with 14 bases sitting between them. CDR1 and CDR2 from the germline V gene are LGHNA and YNFKEQ. In DNA, the CDR3 is TGTGCCAGCAGCCAGCCAGTACGGGGGCACAATGAGCAGTTCTTC. This gives the protein CASSQPVRGHNEQFF.

This chain links TRBV27 with TRBJ2-1; unclear D gene. Trimming removed 1 base from V and 8 bases from J, with 9 bases in between. CDR1 is MNHEY, CDR2 SMNVEV, per germline (reference sequence). The CDR3 loop spans 13 amino acids. In nucleotides, the CDR3 is TGTGCCAGCAGTTTATACCCGTCCTATGAGCAGTTCTTC. This encodes CASSLYPSYEQFF.

The genes are TRBV7-6 and TRBJ2-1; D is unresolved. Trimming removed 3 bases at V and 5 bases at J, with 8 bases between. The CDR3 covers 13 residues. From germline, CDR1 is SGHVS and CDR2 FNYEAQ. The CDR3, as DNA: TGTGCCAGCAGCTTTGAGCGCGACAATGAGCAGTTCTTC. This codes for CASSFERDNEQFF.

The chain joins TRBV7-2 to TRBJ2-1; TRBD2 aligns across 7 bases. The germline V gene encodes CDR1 SGHTA and CDR2 FQGNSA. After removal of 5 bases from V and 4 bases from J, the junction contained 11 bases not matched to a gene. This CDR3 is 16 amino acids long. The CDR3 loop is CASSRPWAGEYNEQFF. CDR3 in DNA: TGTGCCAGCAGCCGACCATGGGCGGGGGAATACAATGAGCAGTTCTTC.

This chain links TRBV11-1 with TRBJ2-1; D remains unclear. Germline V lookup: CDR1 SGHAT, CDR2 FQDESV (reference sequence). The CDR3 is 15 residues long. The V end lost 4 bases, the J end lost 1 base, and 11 bases lay between the germline ends. CDR3 sequence: CASSSRFYSYNEQFF. CDR3 DNA sequence: TGTGCCAGCAGCTCCCGCTTTTATTCCTACAATGAGCAGTTCTTC.

V is TRBV29-1 and J is TRBJ2-7, with 15 bases that match TRBD2. The CDR3 runs to 14 residues. Trimming took 3 bases from V and 7 from J; bases not matched to a gene: 4. Germline V gives CDR1 SQVTM, CDR2 ANQGSEA. As DNA, the CDR3 is TGCAGCGTTGAGGGACTAGCGGGAGGAATTGAGCAGTACTTC. Translating gives CSVEGLAGGIEQYF.

The chain has TRBV15 and TRBJ2-5, with 9 positions matching TRBD2. After removal of 0 bases from V and 4 bases from J, the junction contained 9 bases not matched to a gene. The CDR3 consists of 17 residues. Looked up from germline, CDR1 is LNHNV and CDR2 is YYDKDF (reference sequence). This CDR3 is CATSRDPLAGGLETQYF. CDR3 coding DNA: TGTGCCACCAGCAGAGATCCTTTGGCGGGGGGGCTAGAGACCCAGTACTTC.

This rearrangement joins TRBV7-6 to TRBJ1-4, with a weak D call TRBD1 (6 bases). This CDR3 spans 16 amino acids. V lost 1 base to trimming and J lost 8 bases, with 17 bases between them. CDR1 SGHVS and CDR2 FNYEAQ come from the germline V gene. The CDR3 DNA reads TGTGCCAGCAGCTTAGTATTCGGAAGGGGGGGGGAAAAACTGTTTTTT. This translates into CASSLVFGRGGEKLFF.

CDR3 in amino acids: CSAPNRGGFF. CDR3 bases: TGCAGTGCCCCAAATAGGGGTGGTTTCTTC. V usage is TRBV20-1 and J usage is TRBJ2-1; perhaps TRBD1 as D (5 bases). V gave up 6 bases and J gave up 16 bases, with 16 bases separating them. Germline V CDR1 and CDR2: DFQATT, SNEGSKA (reference sequence). The CDR3 has 10 amino acids.

This sequence joins TRBV5-6 and TRBJ2-7; no firm D call. Germline V gene sequence: CDR1 SGHDT, CDR2 YYEEEE. This CDR3 has 11 residues. V lost 0 bases to trimming and J lost 5 bases, with 3 bases between them. The CDR3, as DNA: TGTGCCAGCAGCTTGGGGGACGAGCAGTACTTC. Its translation: CASSLGDEQYF.

The chain has TRBV13 and TRBJ2-1; 8 bases are shared with TRBD2. The CDR3 is 15 amino acids. From germline, CDR1 is PRHDT and CDR2 FYEKMQ (reference sequence). J lost 5 bases, V lost 6 bases, and 9 bases had no gene match. CDR3 sequence reads: CASRDTGTRDNEQFF. The CDR3 DNA reads TGTGCCAGCAGAGACACCGGGACTAGAGACAATGAGCAGTTCTTC. Using reference TRBV13 and TRBJ2-1 for the parts outside the CDR3, the full variable domain is AAGVIQSPRHLIKEKRETATLKCYPIPRHDTVYWYQQGPGQDPQFLISFYEKMQSDKGSIPDRFSAQQFSDYHSELNMSSLELGDSALYFCASRDTGTRDNEQFFGPGTRLTVL.

This chain joins TRBV19 and TRBJ2-1; D is ambiguous. V lost 0 bases, J lost 4 bases, and 10 bases lay in between. Germline CDR1 and CDR2: LNHDA and SQIVND (reference sequence). The CDR3 consists of 15 residues. CDR3 sequence (DNA): TGTGCCAGTAGTATAGAAGGGTCCCGGTACAATGAGCAGTTCTTC. It translates to CASSIEGSRYNEQFF. The full variable domain, completed using reference TRBV19 and TRBJ2-1, is DGGITQSPKYLFRKEGQNVTLSCEQNLNHDAMYWYRQDPGQGLRLIYYSQIVNDFQKGDIAEGYSVSREKKESFPLTVTSAQKNPTAFYLCASSIEGSRYNEQFFGPGTRLTVL.